Listed below are T cell receptor beta chains from one sample, sequenced in a study of CD8 T cells in ankylosing spondylitis. TCRdb re-called the 5' RACE reads through MiXCR, storing one row per CDR3 protein. The profile shows roughly 260,000 distinct CDR3 sequences, 20% of them singletons. Sequenced sample: blood, either unsorted or a sorted T cell fraction (not recorded which). Every receptor here comes from a male donor with ankylosing spondylitis or in good health (not recorded which). CDR3s include the opening cysteine and the closing phenylalanine or tryptophan. A D gene is named only where the DNA matches it firmly. Rows give clone size only sometimes, using once, few, many, or a class for an expanded clone.

CDR3 protein,CDR3 DNA,D gene,clone size,J gene,V gene
CASSSQVTGELFF,TGTGCCAGCTCATCACAGGTGACCGGGGAGCTGTTTTTT,NA,NA,TRBJ2-2,TRBV18
CASIRGSGGTEAFF,TGCGCCAGCATTCGAGGGTCCGGAGGAACTGAAGCTTTCTTT,NA,NA,TRBJ1-1,TRBV10-2
CATSTGGVLAKNIQYF,TGTGCCACCAGCACAGGGGGAGTCCTAGCCAAAAACATTCAGTACTTC,TRBD1,NA,TRBJ2-4,TRBV15
CASSTWDRGGDEQFF,TGTGCCAGTAGTACCTGGGACAGGGGCGGGGATGAGCAGTTCTTC,TRBD1,NA,TRBJ2-1,TRBV19
CASSGTSGLFGTQYF,TGTGCCAGCAGTGGGACTAGCGGTCTGTTCGGCACGCAGTATTTT,TRBD2,NA,TRBJ2-3,TRBV27
CASSLTRSTDTQYF,TGTGCCAGCAGTTTGACTCGAAGCACAGATACGCAGTATTTT,NA,few,TRBJ2-3,TRBV27
CSANRAGGAMDTQYF,TGCAGTGCTAATCGCGCCGGGGGGGCGATGGATACGCAGTATTTT,TRBD2,few,TRBJ2-3,TRBV20-1
CAITINYGYTF,TGTGCCATCACGATAAACTATGGCTACACCTTC,NA,many,TRBJ1-2,TRBV12-3/TRBV12-4
CATSDPQYF,TGTGCCACCAGTGACCCACAGTACTTC,NA,once,TRBJ2-4,TRBV24-1
CASSRGPLGTQYF,TGTGCCAGCAGCCGCGGACCGTTGGGGACCCAGTACTTC,NA,many,TRBJ2-5,TRBV7-2
CAGSLDGLKTGELFF,TGTGCCGGCAGCTTAGACGGCTTAAAGACCGGGGAGCTGTTTTTT,NA,NA,TRBJ2-2,TRBV7-6
CSVSSNTGELFF,TGCAGCGTTTCAAGCAACACCGGGGAGCTGTTTTTT,NA,NA,TRBJ2-2,TRBV29-1
CSATSLAGGGETQYF,TGCAGTGCCACCTCACTAGCGGGGGGAGGGGAGACCCAGTACTTC,TRBD2,NA,TRBJ2-5,TRBV20-1
CSARLTGRETQYF,TGCAGTGCTAGACTGACAGGGCGAGAGACCCAGTACTTC,TRBD1,once,TRBJ2-5,TRBV20-1